These T cell receptor beta chains were read from a single sample in a study of T cell changes during pregnancy in multiple sclerosis. Generated by immunoSEQ multiplex PCR, the TCRdb table keeps only in-frame clones and is missing some. The repertoire includes tens of thousands of clones, 85% to 95% of them detected once, and less than 2% sits in the top ten. This sample comprised peripheral blood, obtained in the third trimester of pregnancy. These receptors came from a female donor in good health, enrolled as a control in a pregnancy study. Both conserved end residues are part of each CDR3. Each record gives: clone size, D gene, V gene, J gene, CDR3 DNA, CDR3 protein. The D gene is left open where the match is weak. Clone sizes are given selectively: once, few, many, or a class where the clone is expanded.

clone_size: -
d_call: TRBD2
v_call: TRBV19
j_call: TRBJ2-5
cdr3_nt: TGTGCCAGTAGTATATTCCTAGCGGGGGGCCAAGAGACCCAGTACTTC
cdr3_aa: CASSIFLAGGQETQYF

clone_size: -
d_call: TRBD2
v_call: TRBV7-3
j_call: TRBJ2-1
cdr3_nt: TGTGCCAGCAGCCCAAGAGGACTAGCGGGAGGTCAGGAGCAGTTCTTC
cdr3_aa: CASSPRGLAGGQEQFF

clone_size: -
d_call: -
v_call: TRBV6-5
j_call: TRBJ2-3
cdr3_nt: TGTGCCAGCAGTTACTCGGGTGGGCCTCCCACAGATACGCAGTATTTT
cdr3_aa: CASSYSGGPPTDTQYF

clone_size: once
d_call: TRBD2
v_call: TRBV5-3
j_call: TRBJ2-3
cdr3_nt: TGTGCCAGAAGCCCGGGGCGGGGGTGCACAGATACGCAGTATTTT
cdr3_aa: CARSPGRGCTDTQYF

clone_size: -
d_call: TRBD2
v_call: TRBV25-1
j_call: TRBJ2-2
cdr3_nt: TGTGCCAGCAGTGCACCAGGGACTAGCGGGAGTTGGGCCGGGGAGCTGTTTTTT
cdr3_aa: CASSAPGTSGSWAGELFF

clone_size: -
d_call: -
v_call: TRBV14
j_call: TRBJ2-5
cdr3_nt: TGTGCCAGCAGCCACCGAATGAGGGCTCAAGAGACCCAGTACTTC
cdr3_aa: CASSHRMRAQETQYF

clone_size: -
d_call: TRBD2
v_call: TRBV5-4
j_call: TRBJ2-3
cdr3_nt: TGTGCCAGCAGCTTAGGCCCCTCCCCCGGGACTAGACAAGATACGCAGTATTTT
cdr3_aa: CASSLGPSPGTRQDTQYF

clone_size: once
d_call: TRBD1
v_call: TRBV28
j_call: TRBJ1-2
cdr3_nt: TGTGCCAGCAGAACAGGGGACTATGGCTACACCTTC
cdr3_aa: CASRTGDYGYTF

clone_size: -
d_call: TRBD2
v_call: TRBV2
j_call: TRBJ2-5
cdr3_nt: TGTGCCAGCAGTGTAGGGAGCGGGAGAGGCGAGACCCAGTACTTC
cdr3_aa: CASSVGSGRGETQYF

clone_size: -
d_call: -
v_call: TRBV28
j_call: TRBJ2-5
cdr3_nt: TGTGCCAGCAGTTGGCCTTCGGTTAGCGGCCAAGAGACCCAGTACTTC
cdr3_aa: CASSWPSVSGQETQYF

clone_size: -
d_call: TRBD2
v_call: TRBV28
j_call: TRBJ2-1
cdr3_nt: TGTGCCAGCAGCCCCCCCTTGTGGCGGGAGGCCTTCCATGAGCAGTTCTTC
cdr3_aa: CASSPPLWREAFHEQFF

clone_size: -
d_call: -
v_call: TRBV7-2
j_call: TRBJ2-5
cdr3_nt: TGTGCCAGCAGCTTACGAGAGGTTGGGGAGACCCAGTACTTC
cdr3_aa: CASSLREVGETQYF

clone_size: -
d_call: TRBD2
v_call: TRBV15
j_call: TRBJ2-7
cdr3_nt: TGTGCCACCAGCAGAGATCGGGGGGGCCTAAACGAGCAGTACTTC
cdr3_aa: CATSRDRGGLNEQYF

clone_size: few
d_call: TRBD1
v_call: TRBV6-5
j_call: TRBJ1-2
cdr3_nt: TGTGCCAGCAGGTCCTGGACAGGGGGCTATGGCTACACCTTC
cdr3_aa: CASRSWTGGYGYTF

clone_size: -
d_call: TRBD1
v_call: TRBV29-1
j_call: TRBJ1-3
cdr3_nt: TGCAGCGTTAGTGACAGGGGGCCTGGAAACACCATATATTTT
cdr3_aa: CSVSDRGPGNTIYF

clone_size: once
d_call: -
v_call: TRBV29-1
j_call: TRBJ2-1
cdr3_nt: TGCAGCGTTGAAGTCATCAGGGCAAGTTATCCGGCAGATGAGCAGTTCTTC
cdr3_aa: CSVEVIRASYPADEQFF

clone_size: -
d_call: TRBD1
v_call: TRBV14
j_call: TRBJ2-3
cdr3_nt: TGTGCCAGCAGCTTGAGACAGGGGGCTTCAGATACGCAGTATTTT
cdr3_aa: CASSLRQGASDTQYF

clone_size: -
d_call: -
v_call: TRBV21-1
j_call: TRBJ2-1
cdr3_nt: TGTGCCAGCAGCAAAGTTACAGGGGTGGGTGAGCAGTTCTTC
cdr3_aa: CASSKVTGVGEQFF

clone_size: few
d_call: TRBD1
v_call: TRBV6-5
j_call: TRBJ1-1
cdr3_nt: TGTGCCAGCAGTCCATCGGACAGGCCTGAAGCTTTCTTT
cdr3_aa: CASSPSDRPEAFF

clone_size: -
d_call: TRBD2
v_call: TRBV6-5
j_call: TRBJ2-4
cdr3_nt: TGTGCCAGCAGTTTCCTAGCGGGGGGCGGAAAAAACATTCAGTACTTC
cdr3_aa: CASSFLAGGGKNIQYF

clone_size: -
d_call: TRBD1
v_call: TRBV28
j_call: TRBJ2-5
cdr3_nt: TGTGCCAGCAGTTTGGGACAGGGGCTATGGGAGACCCAGTACTTC
cdr3_aa: CASSLGQGLWETQYF

clone_size: -
d_call: -
v_call: TRBV6-4
j_call: TRBJ2-3
cdr3_nt: TGTGCCAGCAGTGAAATTCCAGATCTGGATACGCAGTATTTT
cdr3_aa: CASSEIPDLDTQYF